These 9 T cell receptor beta chains were sequenced from one sample in a study of read filtering for tumor transcriptome and immune sequencing. The library was built from about 400 ng RNA with molecular barcoded adaptors for alpha/delta and beta/gamma chains. TCRdb independently ran MiXCR on the reads; one entry per CDR3 protein. The sample records 35,000 to 50,000 distinct CDR3 sequences, around 21% being singletons. The specimen was a population of CD138-negative cells sorted from bone marrow. All receptors come from a donor aged 40 or over with multiple myeloma.

This clonotype was seen at least ten times. V gene TRBV2 combines with J gene TRBJ2-7; D may be TRBD2 (5 bases). Germline CDR1 and CDR2: SNHLY and FYNNEI. Trimming left V 4 bases short and J 1 base short, with 5 bases between. The CDR3 contains 12 residues. The CDR3 here is CASSGGSYEQYF. Written as DNA, the CDR3 is TGTGCCAGCAGTGGAGGGTCCTACGAGCAGTACTTC.

There are many counts of this clonotype. The gene calls are TRBV7-2 and TRBJ2-6; D gene uncertain. Trimming cost V 7 bases and J 4 bases, with 17 bases left between them. This CDR3 spans 16 amino acids. Germline-derived CDR1 and CDR2 are SGHTA and FQGNSA. CDR3 bases: TGTGCCAGCACCTCGGCGGTCTCCTCCGGGGCCAACGTCCTGACTTTC. Translating it yields CASTSAVSSGANVLTF.

The rearrangement links TRBV7-2 to TRBJ2-2; possibly TRBD2 for D (6 bases). CDR3 size: 15 residues. Trimming took off 1 base at V and 6 bases at J, with 12 bases between the two ends. The germline V gene has CDR1 SGHTA and CDR2 FQGNSA. The CDR3 spells CASSLGGIGSGELFF. The DNA of the CDR3 is TGTGCCAGCAGCTTAGGCGGGATCGGGTCCGGGGAGCTGTTTTTT.

This clonotype appeared a few times. The chain couples TRBV7-9 to TRBJ2-7; 7 bases match TRBD1. The V gene's germline CDR1 is SEHNR and CDR2 FQNEAQ (reference sequence). CDR3 length: 15 residues. After removal of 4 bases from V and 2 bases from J, the junction contained 8 bases not matched to a gene. CDR3 DNA: TGTGCCAGCAGCTCTTGGACAGGTCAGGCCTACGAGCAGTACTTC. Protein product: CASSSWTGQAYEQYF.

This clonotype was recorded many times. This chain connects TRBV12-3 or TRBV12-4 to TRBJ2-1; 15 nucleotides match TRBD2. The J segment lost 4 bases and the V segment lost 7 bases, leaving 8 bases of the junction unmatched. The CDR3 covers 17 residues. The CDR3 nucleotides are TGTGCCAGCACCCTGAGGGGACTAGCGGGGGGATACAATGAGCAGTTCTTC. Residues: CASTLRGLAGGYNEQFF.

This clonotype was seen many times. J is TRBJ1-1 and V is TRBV7-9; 7 bases align to TRBD1. Per the germline V gene, CDR1 is SEHNR and CDR2 is FQNEAQ (reference sequence). V was pared by 5 bases and J by 11 bases, with 8 bases of the junction left unmatched. This CDR3 spans 12 amino acids. CDR3 loop: CASSPDRAPAFF. The CDR3 DNA sequence: TGTGCCAGCAGCCCAGACAGGGCCCCCGCTTTCTTT.

This clonotype was seen many times. The chain couples TRBV6-2 or TRBV6-3 to TRBJ1-5, with unresolved D. V was shortened by 2 bases and J by 2 bases, with 19 bases between the two germline ends. The CDR3 covers 18 residues. The germline CDR1 and CDR2 sequences are MNHEY and SVGEGT. The DNA of the CDR3 is TGTGCCAGCAGTTACGCGGTAAGAGGGATTGAAGGCAATCAGCCCCAGCATTTT. Protein product: CASSYAVRGIEGNQPQHF.

This clonotype was counted at least ten times. The chain recombines TRBV7-2 with TRBJ2-5; the match to TRBD2 covers 9 bases. With 1 base clipped from V and 4 bases from J, the junction kept 4 bases outside the gene matches. The germline gives CDR1 SGHTA, CDR2 FQGNSA. The CDR3 sequence is 15 residues long. Written as DNA, the CDR3 is TGTGCCAGCAGCTTAGGAGCGGGAGGACGAGAGACCCAGTACTTC. This sequence encodes CASSLGAGGRETQYF.

Concerning this clonotype: At one end the junction does not follow the germline gene, possibly because of a read error. The gene calls are TRBV12-3 or TRBV12-4 and TRBJ2-5, with D perhaps TRBD1 (6 bases). The CDR3 is made up of 12 amino acids. CDR3 sequence reads: CASKGQQETRYF. CDR3 nucleotides: TGTGCCAGCAAAGGACAGCAAGAGACCCGGTACTTC.